Shown below are 17 T cell receptor beta chains from a single sample sequenced in a study of blood T cell repertoires in COVID-19. Profiled with immunoSEQ multiplex PCR; TCRdb holds only in-frame clones, not every one. The data contain approximately 240,000 clones, 75% to 90% of them singletons. Sequencing was carried out using PBMCs or T cells enriched from blood (not recorded which). These receptors originate from a woman in her twenties or thirties with acute COVID-19.

The CDR3 DNA follows: TGTGCCAGCAGCTATTCAGGGATCACCGGGGAGCTGTTTTTT. This encodes CASSYSGITGELFF. V gene TRBV9 combines with J gene TRBJ2-2; weak D call: TRBD1 (5 bases). In germline, CDR1 is SGDLS, CDR2 YYNGEE. The CDR3 has 14 residues. The V gene lost 4 bases and the J gene lost 4 bases, with 11 bases spanning the gap.

The chain carries TRBV30 and TRBJ1-1, with a tentative D call TRBD1 (5 bases). The CDR3 runs to 13 residues. V was cut by 4 bases and J by 11 bases, with 20 bases left in between. Germline V CDR1 and CDR2: GTSNPN, SVGIG (reference sequence). CDR3 nucleotides: TGTGCCTGGAAAACCAACTGGGACTGGCGCGCTTTCTTT. Its translation is CAWKTNWDWRAFF.

This clone was seen more than once but under ten times. This chain uses TRBV4-1 with TRBJ2-5, with D tentatively TRBD1 (6 bases). The V gene lost 1 base and the J gene lost 3 bases, with 12 bases spanning the gap. Per germline, CDR1 MGHRA and CDR2 YSYEKL. This CDR3 spans 15 amino acids. The CDR3 loop is CASSQVLGGEETQYF. The CDR3 DNA reads TGCGCCAGCAGCCAAGTCTTAGGGGGAGAAGAGACCCAGTACTTC.

The rearrangement uses TRBV6-5 and TRBJ2-7; D ambiguous. This CDR3 has 12 residues. Germline CDR1 MNHEY, CDR2 SVGAGI. Trimming cost V 7 bases and J 4 bases, with 11 bases left between them. CDR3 loop: CASTPTGYEQYF. The CDR3 DNA follows: TGTGCCAGCACCCCTACCGGGTACGAGCAGTACTTC.

The V and J genes are TRBV28 and TRBJ1-5, with a weak D call TRBD1 (5 bases). This CDR3 region has 15 residues. Germline assignment: CDR1 MDHEN and CDR2 SYDVKM. V lost 8 bases, J lost 2 bases, and 16 bases lay in between. The CDR3: CASSGGVLGNQPQHF. The DNA of the CDR3 is TGTGCCAGCTCGGGGGGGGTTCTTGGCAATCAGCCCCAGCATTTT.

This clone was seen a few times. The same CDR3 can be traced to other DNA sequences in this sample. The chain joins TRBV27 to TRBJ2-7; D may be TRBD1 (6 bases). Trimming stripped 3 bases from V and 0 bases from J, with 6 bases between. This CDR3 region has 13 residues. Germline V lookup: CDR1 MNHEY, CDR2 SMNVEV (reference sequence). CDR3 region: CASSLDSSYEQYF. CDR3 bases: TGTGCCAGCAGTTTGGACAGCTCCTACGAGCAGTACTTC.

The chain combines TRBV5-1 with TRBJ1-2, with D possibly being TRBD1 (5 bases). Germline V gives CDR1 SGHRS, CDR2 YFSETQ. The CDR3 is made up of 14 amino acids. The V end lost 3 bases, the J end lost 5 bases, and 14 bases lay between the germline ends. The CDR3 nucleotides read TGCGCCAGCAGCTCTGGGGACTCGTGGTATGGCTACACCTTC. Encoded protein: CASSSGDSWYGYTF.

This chain joins TRBV5-4 and TRBJ2-7, with TRBD1 as a possible D gene (5 bases). Germline CDR1 SGHNT, CDR2 YYREEE (reference sequence). CDR3 size: 13 residues. V lost 4 bases and J 7 bases, leaving 15 bases between the germline ends. CDR3 DNA sequence: TGTGCCAGCAGCAGAACGCAGGGTGGGGAGCAGTACTTC. Translating gives CASSRTQGGEQYF.

The gene calls are TRBV5-4 and TRBJ2-7; D is ambiguous. Germline CDR1 reads SGHNT; CDR2 reads YYREEE (reference sequence). V was cut by 0 bases and J by 0 bases, with 7 bases left in between. This CDR3 region has 14 residues. CDR3 in amino acids: CASSLDPSSYEQYF. The CDR3 region has the DNA TGTGCCAGCAGCTTGGACCCTAGCTCCTACGAGCAGTACTTC.

The V gene is TRBV6-5, the J gene TRBJ2-1, with 8 bases matching TRBD1. J lost 7 bases, V lost 8 bases, and 13 bases had no gene match. Looked up from germline, CDR1 is MNHEY and CDR2 is SVGAGI. There are 15 residues in the CDR3. CDR3 bases: TGTGCCAGCTGTACTGCCGGGACAGGTGTTAATGAGCAGTTCTTC. It encodes CASCTAGTGVNEQFF.

The count of this clone is one. The J gene is TRBJ2-7, the V gene TRBV19; possible D gene TRBD1, 6 bases. CDR1 and CDR2 from the germline V gene are LNHDA and SQIVND (reference sequence). V gave up 0 bases and J gave up 2 bases, with 11 bases separating them. CDR3 length: 15 amino acids. As DNA, the CDR3 is TGTGCCAGTAGTATAGATCACCGGGACACCTACGAGCAGTACTTC. Protein: CASSIDHRDTYEQYF.

The CDR3 reads CASSLLTGATNEKLFF. For the CDR3, the DNA is TGTGCCAGCTCACTTCTAACAGGAGCAACTAATGAAAAACTGTTTTTT. The V and J genes are TRBV18 and TRBJ1-4; perhaps TRBD1 as D (5 bases). The CDR3 runs to 16 residues. V lost 4 bases to trimming and J lost 0 bases, with 12 bases between them. Germline CDR1 and CDR2: KGHSH and LQKENI.

This clone showed up just once. This chain uses TRBV6-1 with TRBJ2-7; 11 bases line up with TRBD2. Looked up from germline, CDR1 is MNHNS and CDR2 is SASEGT. V trimming: 1 base; J trimming: 3 bases; junction bases outside the gene matches: 2. This CDR3 region has 15 residues. The CDR3 sequence is CASSEGLAGFYEQYF. CDR3 bases: TGTGCCAGCAGTGAAGGACTAGCGGGGTTCTACGAGCAGTACTTC.

The V call is TRBV9, the J call TRBJ1-1; 9 bases line up with TRBD1. The CDR3 covers 14 residues. The J segment lost 1 base and the V segment lost 3 bases, leaving 1 base of the junction unmatched. Germline CDR1 and CDR2: SGDLS and YYNGEE. The CDR3 DNA reads as TGTGCCAGCAGCGCGACAGGGGGGAACACTGAAGCTTTCTTT. Translating gives CASSATGGNTEAFF. Using reference TRBV9 and TRBJ1-1 for the parts outside the CDR3, the full variable domain is DSGVTQTPKHLITATGQRVTLRCSPRSGDLSVYWYQQSLDQGLQFLIQYYNGEERAKGNILERFSAQQFPDLHSELNLSSLELGDSALYFCASSATGGNTEAFFGQGTRLTVV.

This rearrangement joins TRBV14 to TRBJ1-6; unclear D gene. The ends were cut back, 4 bases at V and 6 bases at J, with 16 bases in the middle. The CDR3 consists of 16 residues. Per the germline V gene, CDR1 is SGHDN and CDR2 is FVKESK. The CDR3 is CASSLGLLRVNSPLHF. CDR3 sequence (DNA): TGTGCCAGCAGCCTAGGCCTCCTTCGGGTTAATTCACCCCTCCACTTT.

The genes are TRBV12-3 or TRBV12-4 and TRBJ1-5, with 7 bases matching TRBD1. The trim removed 7 bases at V and 5 bases at J, leaving 5 bases unmatched. There are 13 residues in the CDR3. DNA of the CDR3: TGTGCCAGCAAACAGGGGCCACATCAGCCCCAGCATTTT. Translating gives CASKQGPHQPQHF.

The rearrangement joins TRBV5-4 to TRBJ2-5; D is ambiguous. The germline CDR1 and CDR2 sequences are SGHNT and YYREEE (reference sequence). The length of the CDR3 is 11 residues. V lost 3 bases and J lost 2, with 2 bases in between. The CDR3 DNA follows: TGTGCCAGCAGCTCTCAAGAGACCCAGTACTTC. It translates to CASSSQETQYF.